This T cell receptor (beta chain) appears in the sequencing data of a study of T cell changes during pregnancy in multiple sclerosis. Germline V gene lookup returns CDR1 SGHTA and CDR2 FQGNSA. CDR3 size: 15 residues. V was pared by 5 bases and J by 0 bases, with 5 bases of the junction left unmatched. The protocol was immunoSEQ multiplex PCR, while the TCRdb copy is restricted to in-frame clones and leaves out a portion. The sample has approximately 25,000 clones, around nine tenths seen once. The sequence derives from a female donor in good health, enrolled as a control in a pregnancy study. The sequencing used CD4+ T cells from peripheral blood mononuclear cells, collected in the first trimester of pregnancy. The chain links TRBV7-2 to TRBJ2-7; 9 nucleotides match TRBD2. The chain's CDR3 is CASSLSGGSSYEQYF. The CDR3 coding sequence is TGTGCCAGCAGCCTGAGCGGGGGGAGCTCCTACGAGCAGTACTTC.